These 20 T cell receptor beta chains came from one sample sequenced in a study of blood T cell repertoires in COVID-19. Assay used: immunoSEQ multiplex PCR; TCRdb lists only in-frame clones, some missing. The sample consists of about 310,000 clones, roughly 88% of them appearing once. Specimen: PBMCs or T cells enriched from blood (not recorded which). All receptors derive from a man aged 25-45 years who had recovered from COVID-19.

This clone has just one count. The genes are TRBV7-3 and TRBJ1-6; TRBD1 is a possible D gene (5 bases). Germline V gene lookup returns CDR1 SGHTA and CDR2 FQGTGA. Trimming shortened V by 6 bases and J by 12 bases, and 18 bases separated the two germline ends. This CDR3 spans 14 amino acids. The CDR3 region has the DNA TGTGCCAGCAGGAAGGACACCTCGGGAGAACCCCTCCACTTT. Protein sequence: CASRKDTSGEPLHF.

The rearrangement links TRBV7-2 to TRBJ2-7; 10 nucleotides line up with TRBD1. The germline V gene encodes CDR1 SGHTA and CDR2 FQGNSA. The CDR3 runs 14 residues. The V and J ends lost 5 bases and 6 bases, in that order; junction bases with no gene match: 7. This CDR3 is CASSPLRTGGEQYF. In nucleotides, the CDR3 is TGTGCCAGCAGCCCCCTTAGGACAGGGGGCGAGCAGTACTTC.

The genes are TRBV7-9 and TRBJ1-1; 7 positions agree with TRBD1. J was trimmed by 0 bases and V by 4 bases; bases with no gene match: 8. Germline CDR1 and CDR2: SEHNR and FQNEAQ (reference sequence). CDR3 length: 16 amino acids. The CDR3 is CASSSEGGQLNTEAFF. CDR3 DNA sequence: TGTGCCAGCAGCTCAGAAGGGGGACAGCTGAACACTGAAGCTTTCTTT.

The genes are TRBV10-1 and TRBJ2-5, with 7 bases fitting TRBD2. This CDR3 region has 13 residues. V shed 10 bases and J 5 bases; nucleotides not matched to a gene: 10. Per the germline V gene, CDR1 is WNHNN and CDR2 is SYGVQD (reference sequence). CDR3 residues: CANGLGGRETQYF. CDR3 in DNA: TGCGCCAACGGACTCGGGGGGAGGGAGACCCAGTACTTC.

This chain uses TRBV6-5 with TRBJ2-1; possible D gene TRBD2, 6 bases. V gave up 6 bases and J gave up 2 bases, with 11 bases separating them. CDR3 length: 14 amino acids. Germline V gene sequence: CDR1 MNHEY, CDR2 SVGAGI. The CDR3 sequence is CASRGGVAYNEQFF. As DNA, the CDR3 is TGTGCCAGCAGGGGGGGAGTCGCCTACAATGAGCAGTTCTTC.

V is TRBV5-1 and J is TRBJ1-2; D might be TRBD1 (6 bases). Trimming took 0 bases from V and 7 from J, leaving 10 bases between them. CDR3 length: 13 residues. CDR1 is SGHRS, CDR2 YFSETQ, per germline. The CDR3 loop reads CASSLEGGLGYTF. In DNA form, the CDR3 reads TGCGCCAGCAGCTTGGAGGGGGGGCTTGGCTACACCTTC.

V and J are TRBV7-9 and TRBJ1-6; possible D gene TRBD1, 5 bases. Germline loops: CDR1 SEHNR, CDR2 FQNEAQ (reference sequence). Trimming stripped 5 bases from V and 9 bases from J, with 20 bases between. The CDR3 length is 16 residues. This CDR3 reads CASSPQDKEGRSPLHF. CDR3 coding DNA: TGTGCCAGCAGCCCCCAGGACAAGGAGGGCCGTTCACCCCTCCACTTT. The variable domain in full, completed from reference TRBV7-9 and TRBJ1-6, reads DTGVSQNPRHKITKRGQNVTFRCDPISEHNRLYWYRQTLGQGPEFLTYFQNEAQLEKSRLLSDRFSAERPKGSFSTLEIQRTEQGDSAMYLCASSPQDKEGRSPLHFGNGTRLTVT.

V is TRBV9 and J is TRBJ1-2; TRBD1 aligns across 7 bases. V lost 4 bases to trimming and J lost 6 bases; unmatched junction nucleotides: 9. The CDR3 contains 14 residues. In germline, CDR1 is SGDLS, CDR2 YYNGEE. The CDR3 region is CASSPGQPQDGYTF. CDR3 bases: TGTGCCAGCAGCCCGGGACAGCCCCAGGATGGCTACACCTTC. The whole variable domain, filled in from reference TRBV9 and TRBJ1-2, reads DSGVTQTPKHLITATGQRVTLRCSPRSGDLSVYWYQQSLDQGLQFLIQYYNGEERAKGNILERFSAQQFPDLHSELNLSSLELGDSALYFCASSPGQPQDGYTFGSGTRLTVV.

The rearrangement uses TRBV25-1 and TRBJ2-1; 9 bases are shared with TRBD2. Trimming removed 3 bases from V and 2 bases from J; junction bases left unmatched: 5. Germline CDR1 is MGHDK and CDR2 is SYGVNS. The CDR3 is 16 amino acids. The CDR3 here is CASSDVAGGPYNEQFF. As DNA, the CDR3 is TGTGCCAGCAGTGATGTTGCGGGGGGGCCCTACAATGAGCAGTTCTTC.

V usage is TRBV6-2 or TRBV6-3 and J usage is TRBJ1-5; 9 positions agree with TRBD1. The junction had 5 bases not matched to a gene; V was cut back by 2 bases and J by 0 bases. The CDR3 totals 17 residues. CDR1 and CDR2 (germline): MNHEY, SVGEGT. CDR3 bases: TGTGCCAGCAGTTACCAACAGGGGGCGCTTAGCAATCAGCCCCAGCATTTT. This gives the protein CASSYQQGALSNQPQHF.

The chain uses TRBV4-3 and TRBJ2-3; possible D gene TRBD1, 5 bases. Trimming pared 4 bases from V and 8 bases from J, leaving 13 bases between. Germline V gene sequence: CDR1 LGHNA, CDR2 YSLEER. This CDR3 contains 13 residues. CDR3 in DNA: TGCGCCAGCAGCCCTTACGAAGGGGCTACGCAGTATTTT. Translated, it gives CASSPYEGATQYF.

This chain links TRBV7-9 with TRBJ2-5; tentatively, D is TRBD1 (5 bases). Trimming stripped 5 bases from V and 4 bases from J, with 17 bases between. Germline V gene sequence: CDR1 SEHNR, CDR2 FQNEAQ (reference sequence). The CDR3 sequence is 15 residues long. The CDR3 reads CASSPPDSWGETQYF. The CDR3 DNA reads as TGTGCCAGCAGCCCCCCCGACAGTTGGGGAGAGACCCAGTACTTC.

The rearrangement links TRBV4-1 to TRBJ1-6; 8 bases are shared with TRBD1. The CDR3 totals 16 residues. The germline V gene encodes CDR1 MGHRA and CDR2 YSYEKL. Trimming cost V 3 bases and J 7 bases; bases outside gene matches: 8. The CDR3 here is CASSQIDRGYNSPLHF. CDR3 nucleotide sequence: TGCGCCAGCAGCCAGATAGACAGGGGATACAATTCACCCCTCCACTTT.

The J gene is TRBJ1-3, the V gene TRBV5-6; 7 bases align to TRBD1. This CDR3 has 13 amino acids. V shed 5 bases and J 4 bases; nucleotides not matched to a gene: 3. CDR1 SGHDT and CDR2 YYEEEE come from the germline V gene. The CDR3 spells CASRGGLGNTIYF. Here the CDR3 DNA reads TGTGCCAGCAGAGGGGGCCTCGGAAACACCATATATTTT.

V is TRBV7-2 and J is TRBJ2-3; 9 bases agree with TRBD1. Germline CDR1 and CDR2: SGHTA and FQGNSA. V shed 3 bases, J shed 5 bases, and the junction held 6 bases outside the gene matches. The CDR3 loop spans 15 amino acids. DNA for the CDR3: TGTGCCAGCAGCTTTGCACAGGGGGCAGGAGATACGCAGTATTTT. It translates to CASSFAQGAGDTQYF.

V usage is TRBV10-1 and J usage is TRBJ2-1; 8 bases are a match to TRBD1. V dropped 7 bases and J dropped 9; count of bases not matched to a gene: 8. The CDR3 extends over 13 amino acids. Germline V CDR1 and CDR2: WNHNN, SYGVQD (reference sequence). The CDR3 protein is CASNPGGSVEQFF. CDR3 nucleotide sequence: TGCGCCAGCAATCCAGGGGGCTCGGTTGAGCAGTTCTTC.

The V and J genes are TRBV9 and TRBJ2-7; TRBD1 matches at 8 bases. Germline V gene data show CDR1 as SGDLS and CDR2 as YYNGEE. V lost 3 bases to trimming and J lost 5 bases; unmatched junction nucleotides: 4. The CDR3 length is 13 residues. CDR3 in amino acids: CASSALDRDEQYF. The CDR3 region has the DNA TGTGCCAGCAGCGCGCTGGACAGGGACGAGCAGTACTTC.

The chain combines TRBV5-6 with TRBJ2-5; 9 positions agree with TRBD1. The CDR3 sequence is 15 residues long. Germline CDR1 reads SGHDT; CDR2 reads YYEEEE. J lost 5 bases, V lost 3 bases, and 8 bases had no gene match. CDR3 nucleotide sequence: TGTGCCAGCAGCTCCCAAACCGGGACAGGGGAGACCCAGTACTTC. As protein: CASSSQTGTGETQYF. Using reference TRBV5-6 and TRBJ2-5 for the parts outside the CDR3, the full variable domain is DAGVTQSPTHLIKTRGQQVTLRCSPKSGHDTVSWYQQALGQGPQFIFQYYEEEERQRGNFPDRFSGHQFPNYSSELNVNALLLGDSALYLCASSSQTGTGETQYFGPGTRLLVL.

This chain connects TRBV5-6 to TRBJ1-6, with 7 bases identical to TRBD1. The CDR3 totals 14 residues. Germline assignment: CDR1 SGHDT and CDR2 YYEEEE. V dropped 4 bases and J dropped 11; count of bases not matched to a gene: 9. For the CDR3, the DNA is TGTGCCAGCAGCACCGGGACAGAGGGTACACCCCTCCACTTT. Amino acids: CASSTGTEGTPLHF.

The chain couples TRBV3-1 (or the pseudogene TRBV3-2) to TRBJ1-6; D not resolved. This CDR3 is built from 15 residues. V shed 1 base and J shed 11 bases, with 15 bases lying between them. Per the germline V gene, CDR1 is LGHDT and CDR2 is YNNKEL (reference sequence). CDR3 protein: CASSQGGQLVTPLHF. The CDR3 region has the DNA TGTGCCAGCAGCCAAGGTGGGCAGTTGGTAACACCCCTCCACTTT.